This note documents a single TCR beta chain sequence. Germline V gives CDR1 SQVTM, CDR2 ANQGSEA. This CDR3 contains 12 residues. With 0 bases removed from V and 9 bases from J, the gap between germline ends came to 12 bases. In the original analysis: Reference gene primer amplification gave nucleated cell count estimates. Using immunoSEQ multiplex PCR, the repertoire was profiled, and TCRdb retains in-frame clones only, with some absent. From that table come the V and J calls and clone size; the DNA was used to work out D and trimming. The repertoire holds about 110,000 clones, with approximately 62% as singletons. This specimen belongs to a study of blood T cell repertoires in COVID-19.

Input material: peripheral blood. The receptor was isolated from a man aged 80 or over with acute or convalescent COVID-19. The V gene is TRBV29-1, the J gene TRBJ2-7; D may be TRBD2 (7 bases). The CDR3 is CSVEDGGRLQYF. CDR3 in DNA: TGCAGCGTTGAAGACGGGGGGCGCTTGCAGTACTTC.